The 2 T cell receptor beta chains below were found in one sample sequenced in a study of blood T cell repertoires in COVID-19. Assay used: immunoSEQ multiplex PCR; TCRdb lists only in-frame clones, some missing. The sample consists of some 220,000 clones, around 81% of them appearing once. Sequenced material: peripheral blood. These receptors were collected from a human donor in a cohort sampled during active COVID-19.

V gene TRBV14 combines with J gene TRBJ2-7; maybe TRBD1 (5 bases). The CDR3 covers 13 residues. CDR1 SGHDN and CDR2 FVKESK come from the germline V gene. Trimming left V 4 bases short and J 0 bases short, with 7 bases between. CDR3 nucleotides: TGTGCCAGCAGCCCAGGGAACTCCTACGAGCAGTACTTC. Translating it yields CASSPGNSYEQYF.

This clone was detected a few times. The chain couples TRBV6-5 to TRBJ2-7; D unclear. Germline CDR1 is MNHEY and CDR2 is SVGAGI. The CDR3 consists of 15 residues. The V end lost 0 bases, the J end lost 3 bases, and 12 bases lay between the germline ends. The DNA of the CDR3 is TGTGCCAGCAGTTACTCGATTAACAGAAACTACGAGCAGTACTTC. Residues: CASSYSINRNYEQYF.